This T cell receptor (beta chain) derives from a study of blood T cell repertoires in COVID-19 (dated by TCRdb to the early 2020s). Concerning the study at large: Samples from collaborators originated in the United States, Italy and Spain and spanned both the acute and convalescent phases of COVID-19. The material from the prospective study consisted of cDNA or gDNA derived from T cells, B-cell-depleted T cells, or PBMCs. Deeply sampled blood TCRbeta repertoires from subjects exposed to, actively infected with, or recovered from COVID-19 were included in the dataset. The repertoires were released in a freely available public database intended as a resource for research on the immune response to SARS-CoV-2. The samples were drawn from the first 160 participants of the ongoing ImmuneRACE study and from more than 1,000 subjects provided by 6 global collaborators. A de-identified subject ID, COVID-19 status, age in years and sex were almost always included in the sample metadata. Where available, HLA class I and class II types were taken from metadata supplied by the sample provider and were not determined by assay-based typing. General study outcomes and caveats: The amount of clinical and demographic metadata varied by source and participant and was provided uncurated.

On this clone itself: Its antigen target is currently unknown. Base qualities were left out, and no much larger clone turns up one base away.

At one collaborating source in Seattle, patients were enrolled during active infection and were followed longitudinally through the course of disease. Each collaborating institution followed its own protocols to collect whole blood in K2EDTA tubes. For TCRbeta analysis, collaborators shipped samples as frozen whole blood, isolated PBMCs, or DNA extracted from either of those sample types. TCRbeta CDR3 regions were amplified from genomic DNA by means of the immunoSEQ Assay, a bias-controlled multiplex PCR. The original methods were these. The number of nucleated cells in each sample was estimated from the amplification of reference gene primers within the assay. To quantify the absolute abundance of each unique TCRbeta CDR3 rearrangement, sequence reads were collapsed and filtered. Productive Simpson clonality was computed per sample as the square root of Simpson's diversity index over productive rearrangements. Entries here come from immuneACCESS through TCRdb and include only in-frame sequences with V and J called. Some clones fail to appear in such tables; in the studies checked, an unresolved V gene covers under half of the shortfall, and the cause of the remainder is unknown. For V, J and clone size, that table is used; D and trimming come from the DNA. This sample is represented by 200,000 to 250,000 clones; 80% to 85% of them were singletons. Of the sample, 8% to 10% is held by the ten largest clones.

The trim is 4 bases for V and 5 bases for J, with a gap of 18 bases between the germline ends. The CDR3 goes from the cysteine to the phenylalanine over 15 residues. Here the CDR3 DNA is all that survives: 45 bases in frame from base 1. From the germline V gene, CDR1 is SGHDN and CDR2 is FVKESK. The chain joins TRBV14 to TRBJ2-7; a weak D assignment points to TRBD1 (6 bases agree). The receptor was derived from a woman over 75 with COVID-19, enrolled during active disease. Material for sequencing was peripheral blood. For the CDR3, the sequence is CASSRTGWERNEQYF. Read as DNA, the sequence is TGTGCCAGCAGCCGAACAGGGTGGGAAAGGAACGAGCAGTACTTC.